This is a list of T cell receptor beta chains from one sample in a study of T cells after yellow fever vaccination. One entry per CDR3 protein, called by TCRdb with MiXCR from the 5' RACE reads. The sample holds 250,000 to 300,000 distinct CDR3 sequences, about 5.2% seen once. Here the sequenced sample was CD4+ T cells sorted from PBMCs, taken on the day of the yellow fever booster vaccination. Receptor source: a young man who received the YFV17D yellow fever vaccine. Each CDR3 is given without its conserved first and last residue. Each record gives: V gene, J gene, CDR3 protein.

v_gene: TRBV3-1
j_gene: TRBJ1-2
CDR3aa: ASSHQDRFYGYT

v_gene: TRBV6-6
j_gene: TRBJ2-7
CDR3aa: ASRPITGKEYEQY

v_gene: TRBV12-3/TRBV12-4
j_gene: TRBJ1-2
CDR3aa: ASAPDANYGYT

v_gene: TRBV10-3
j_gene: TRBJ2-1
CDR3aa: AISAHSENNEQF

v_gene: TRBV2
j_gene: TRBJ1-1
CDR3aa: ATGGSGQRNTEAF

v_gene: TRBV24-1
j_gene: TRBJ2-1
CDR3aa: ATTAGGRPYNEQF

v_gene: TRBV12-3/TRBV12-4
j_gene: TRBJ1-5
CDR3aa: ASSSGQGSNQPQH

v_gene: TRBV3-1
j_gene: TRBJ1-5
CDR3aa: ASSPGPGQPQH

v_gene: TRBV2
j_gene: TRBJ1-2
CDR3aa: ASGQTGDGYT

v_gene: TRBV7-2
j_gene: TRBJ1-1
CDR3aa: ASSQGPGSYTEAF

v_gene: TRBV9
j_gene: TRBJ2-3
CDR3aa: ASSANPLDTQY

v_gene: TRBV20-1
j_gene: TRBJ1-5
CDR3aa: SAKGSLFNQPQH

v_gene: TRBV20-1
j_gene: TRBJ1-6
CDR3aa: SARGGSRNSPLH

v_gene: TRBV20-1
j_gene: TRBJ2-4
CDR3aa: SARVRTSGNIQY

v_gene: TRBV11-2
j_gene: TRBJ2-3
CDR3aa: ASSLGQGGPDTQY

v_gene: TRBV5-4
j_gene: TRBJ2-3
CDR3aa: ASSFGRGSTDTQY

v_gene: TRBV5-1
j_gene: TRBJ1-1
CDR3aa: VSSPDRGTEAF

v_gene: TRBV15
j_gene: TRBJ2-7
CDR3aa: ATSRGPYEQY

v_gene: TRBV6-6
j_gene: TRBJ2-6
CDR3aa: ASSPKTGGRSGANVLT

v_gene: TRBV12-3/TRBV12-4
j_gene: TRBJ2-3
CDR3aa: ASSPTQAGGLDTQY

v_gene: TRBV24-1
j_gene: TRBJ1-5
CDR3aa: ATSPGVGRGDQPQH

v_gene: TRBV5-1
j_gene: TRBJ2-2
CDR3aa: ASSLAGRHITGELF

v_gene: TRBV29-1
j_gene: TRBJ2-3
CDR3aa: SVKGSYTDTQY

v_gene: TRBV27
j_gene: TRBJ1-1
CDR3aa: ASSLWTGRMNTEAF

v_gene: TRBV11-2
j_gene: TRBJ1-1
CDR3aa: ASSLRRAEAF

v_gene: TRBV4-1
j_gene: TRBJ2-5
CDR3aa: ASSQLGGRDRLETQY

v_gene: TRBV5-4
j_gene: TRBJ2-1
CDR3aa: ASTLSTRNNEQF

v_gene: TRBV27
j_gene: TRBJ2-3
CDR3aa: ASRWGDWGTDTQY

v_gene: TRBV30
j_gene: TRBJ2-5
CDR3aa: AWTGGGETQY

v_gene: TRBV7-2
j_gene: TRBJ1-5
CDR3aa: ASSSRQGGQPQH

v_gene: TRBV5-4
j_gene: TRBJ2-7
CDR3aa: ASSSLLHHEQY

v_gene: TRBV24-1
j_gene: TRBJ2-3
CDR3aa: ATSGGQGADTQY

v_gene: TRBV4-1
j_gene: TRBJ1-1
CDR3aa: ASSINRVGRPGAF

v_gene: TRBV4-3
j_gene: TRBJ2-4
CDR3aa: ASSRGLAGVTGAKNIQY

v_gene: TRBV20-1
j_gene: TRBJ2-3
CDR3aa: SARAGGGTDTQY

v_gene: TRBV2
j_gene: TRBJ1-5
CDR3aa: ASCLISSNQPQH

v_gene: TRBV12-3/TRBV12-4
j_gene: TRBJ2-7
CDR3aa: ASSFRVARNEQY

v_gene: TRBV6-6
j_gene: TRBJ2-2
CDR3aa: ASSSTGGVTGELF

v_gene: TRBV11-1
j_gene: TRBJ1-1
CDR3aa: ASSALDRSEAF

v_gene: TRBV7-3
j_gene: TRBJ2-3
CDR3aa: ASSLGPHSGGADTQY

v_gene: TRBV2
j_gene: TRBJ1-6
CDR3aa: ASSARTGVYSPLH

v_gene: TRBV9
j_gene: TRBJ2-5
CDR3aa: ASSVAGETQY

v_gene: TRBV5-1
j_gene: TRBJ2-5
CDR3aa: ASSLVLAGGIQETQY

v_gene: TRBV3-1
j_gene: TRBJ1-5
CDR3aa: ASSQGTGGQPQH

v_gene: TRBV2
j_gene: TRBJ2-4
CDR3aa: ASSEAITGSNIQY

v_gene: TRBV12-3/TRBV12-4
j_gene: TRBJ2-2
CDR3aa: ASSSTTGGNTGELF

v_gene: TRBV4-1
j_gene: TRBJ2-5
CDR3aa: ASSQYIGAGQETQY

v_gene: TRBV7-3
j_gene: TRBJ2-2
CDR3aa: ASSYRQGAGTGELF

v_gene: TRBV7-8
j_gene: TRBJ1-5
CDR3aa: ASSLHREGQPQH

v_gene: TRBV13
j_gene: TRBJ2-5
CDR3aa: ASSLETRGKETQY

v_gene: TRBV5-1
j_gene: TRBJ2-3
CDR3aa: ASSLVAGGATSTDTQY

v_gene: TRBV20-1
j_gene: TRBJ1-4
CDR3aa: SASHATNEKLF

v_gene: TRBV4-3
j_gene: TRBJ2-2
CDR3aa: ASSQEAGKNTGELF

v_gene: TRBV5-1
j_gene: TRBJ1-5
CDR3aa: ASSETDNNQPQH